These T cell receptor beta chains were read from a single sample in a study of blood T cell repertoires in COVID-19. Data came from immunoSEQ multiplex PCR; TCRdb stores just in-frame clones and leaves some out. The sample consists of approximately 75,000 clones, approximately 86% of them appearing once. The specimen was peripheral blood. The receptors originated from a man older than 75 with COVID-19, enrolled during active disease. Each CDR3 is given with its conserved first and last residue. Fields, in order: clone size, V gene, CDR3 length, D gene, J gene, CDR3 protein, CDR3 DNA. The D gene is left open where the match is weak. For some rows the clone size is stated as once, few or many, or as a class when expanded; others skip it.

size: .
V: TRBV29-1
length: 15
D: TRBD1
J: TRBJ2-1
CDR3: CSVELGQGADNEQFF
DNA: TGCAGCGTTGAGCTGGGACAGGGGGCAGACAATGAGCAGTTCTTC

size: .
V: TRBV2
length: 13
D: .
J: TRBJ2-6
CDR3: CAGGVPGANVLTF
DNA: TGTGCCGGAGGGGTTCCTGGGGCCAACGTCCTGACTTTC

size: once
V: TRBV10-3
length: 12
D: .
J: TRBJ1-1
CDR3: CAISGGLREAFF
DNA: TGTGCCATCAGTGGGGGCCTCCGTGAAGCTTTCTTT

size: .
V: TRBV6-5
length: 15
D: TRBD1
J: TRBJ1-2
CDR3: CASRKPGQGNYGYTF
DNA: TGTGCCAGCAGGAAGCCGGGACAGGGGAACTATGGCTACACCTTC

size: .
V: TRBV12-5
length: 14
D: TRBD1
J: TRBJ2-2
CDR3: CASGWGTGNGELFF
DNA: TGTGCTAGTGGTTGGGGGACAGGGAACGGGGAGCTGTTTTTT

size: .
V: TRBV4-1
length: 15
D: TRBD1
J: TRBJ2-7
CDR3: CASSQDRASSYEQYF
DNA: TGCGCCAGCAGCCAGGACAGGGCGAGCTCCTACGAGCAGTACTTC

size: .
V: TRBV18
length: 14
D: TRBD1
J: TRBJ2-7
CDR3: CASSRRQGMHEQYF
DNA: TGTGCCAGCTCAAGACGACAGGGAATGCACGAGCAGTACTTC

size: .
V: TRBV21-1
length: 15
D: .
J: TRBJ2-7
CDR3: CASSLWDRGAYEQYF
DNA: TGTGCCAGCAGCCTTTGGGACAGGGGGGCCTACGAGCAGTACTTC

size: .
V: TRBV5-1
length: 17
D: TRBD1
J: TRBJ1-2
CDR3: CASSLDPTGASGYGYTF
DNA: TGCGCCAGCAGCTTGGACCCGACAGGGGCGAGCGGCTATGGCTACACCTTC

size: .
V: TRBV7-2
length: 15
D: .
J: TRBJ2-2
CDR3: CASSPRHKNTGELFF
DNA: TGTGCCAGCAGTCCGAGGCACAAAAACACCGGGGAGCTGTTTTTT

size: .
V: TRBV12-5
length: 17
D: TRBD1
J: TRBJ1-5
CDR3: CASGLVLDRASNQPQHF
DNA: TGTGCTAGTGGTTTGGTCTTGGACAGGGCTAGCAATCAGCCCCAGCATTTT

size: .
V: TRBV28
length: 15
D: .
J: TRBJ1-6
CDR3: CASRKEGGENSPLHF
DNA: TGTGCCAGCAGGAAAGAGGGGGGGGAAAATTCACCCCTCCACTTT

size: .
V: TRBV9
length: 15
D: .
J: TRBJ1-2
CDR3: CASSVGAGTNYGYTF
DNA: TGTGCCAGCAGCGTAGGTGCAGGGACTAACTATGGCTACACCTTC

size: few
V: TRBV5-1
length: 15
D: TRBD1
J: TRBJ1-2
CDR3: CASSLDPQGVGGYTF
DNA: TGCGCCAGCAGCCTCGACCCCCAGGGGGTGGGTGGCTACACCTTC

size: .
V: TRBV7-9
length: 13
D: TRBD1
J: TRBJ1-1
CDR3: CASSSQGATEAFF
DNA: TGTGCCAGCAGCTCACAGGGGGCAACTGAAGCTTTCTTT

size: .
V: TRBV18
length: 15
D: .
J: TRBJ1-1
CDR3: CASSPSSVMNTEAFF
DNA: TGTGCCAGCTCACCAAGTTCGGTTATGAACACTGAAGCTTTCTTT

size: few
V: TRBV5-1
length: 16
D: .
J: TRBJ1-3
CDR3: CASSSQRGRYGNTIYF
DNA: TGCGCCAGCAGCTCCCAGCGGGGACGGTACGGAAACACCATATATTTT

size: .
V: TRBV11-3
length: 16
D: TRBD1
J: TRBJ2-5
CDR3: CASSSRGTRFQETQYF
DNA: TGTGCCAGCAGCTCCAGGGGGACGCGGTTTCAAGAGACCCAGTACTTC

size: few
V: TRBV27
length: 12
D: .
J: TRBJ1-2
CDR3: CASGRQAGGYTF
DNA: TGTGCCAGCGGCCGACAGGCTGGTGGCTACACCTTC